The next 10 T cell receptor beta chains were all read from a single sample in a study of radiation and T cells in renal cell carcinoma (dated by TCRdb to the early 2020s). Interpreted using the paper, the time point label stands for: baseline pretreatment blood. This specimen's treatment or condition label, interpreted: 15 Gy SBRT to primary tumor, nephrectomy 4 weeks later. The library was built by means of the immunoSEQ multiplex PCR assay. TCRdb carries this immuneACCESS record with in-frame sequences only. Its versions omit some clonotypes, under half of them owing to an unresolved V gene in the studies checked, with the rest unexplained. Here the sample has about 150,000 clones; roughly nine tenths occur a single time. The ten largest clonotypes hold roughly 4% of the sample. The specimen was blood, collected from a patient whose treatment included radiotherapy and nephrectomy. Receptors originate from a woman aged 70-85 years with renal cell carcinoma.

The V gene is TRBV11-2, the J gene TRBJ2-2; D is perhaps TRBD1 or TRBD2 (6 bases each). The V end lost 1 base, the J end lost 4 bases, and 16 bases lay between the germline ends. The CDR3 contains 17 residues. The V gene's germline CDR1 is SGHAT and CDR2 FQNNGV. CDR3 loop: CASSLAPGARVTGELFF. For the CDR3, the DNA is TGTGCCAGCAGCTTAGCCCCGGGGGCGCGAGTCACCGGGGAGCTGTTTTTT.

This chain connects TRBV6-6 to TRBJ1-1; 7 bases are shared with TRBD1. V shed 5 bases, J shed 4 bases, and the junction held 7 bases outside the gene matches. Germline lookup yields CDR1 MNHNY and CDR2 SVGAGI (reference sequence). The CDR3 has 14 residues. The CDR3 protein is CASSRNRDSTEAFF. CDR3 nucleotides: TGTGCCAGCAGTCGCAACCGGGACAGCACTGAAGCTTTCTTT.

This clone was detected only once. The V gene is TRBV2, the J gene TRBJ2-1; D not certain. The CDR3 is 12 amino acids. Germline V gene sequence: CDR1 SNHLY, CDR2 FYNNEI. Trimming took off 5 bases at V and 10 bases at J, with 12 bases between the two ends. The CDR3 region has the DNA TGTGCCAGCAGTAAGGCCGGGTCCGAGCAGTTCTTC. Its translation is CASSKAGSEQFF.

The chain uses TRBV27 and TRBJ2-7; possible D gene TRBD2, 5 bases. The CDR3 covers 12 residues. Trimming took off 8 bases at V and 5 bases at J, with 13 bases between the two ends. Germline lookup yields CDR1 MNHEY and CDR2 SMNVEV (reference sequence). DNA of the CDR3: TGTGCCAGCCTCGGACCGCGGGACGAGCAGTACTTC. Its protein is CASLGPRDEQYF.

The chain is built from TRBV5-6 and TRBJ2-1, with 7 bases matching TRBD1. The V segment lost 5 bases and the J segment 5 bases; nucleotides outside the gene matches: 10. The CDR3 extends over 15 amino acids. Germline V gives CDR1 SGHDT, CDR2 YYEEEE. CDR3 sequence: CASSLTGYRDNEQFF. The CDR3, as DNA: TGTGCCAGCAGTCTGACAGGGTATCGCGACAATGAGCAGTTCTTC. Using reference TRBV5-6 and TRBJ2-1 for the parts outside the CDR3, the full variable domain is DAGVTQSPTHLIKTRGQQVTLRCSPKSGHDTVSWYQQALGQGPQFIFQYYEEEERQRGNFPDRFSGHQFPNYSSELNVNALLLGDSALYLCASSLTGYRDNEQFFGPGTRLTVL.

For this clone: Other DNA sequences from this sample encode an identical CDR3 as well. The V and J genes are TRBV5-1 and TRBJ2-5, with 8 bases fitting TRBD2. From germline, CDR1 is SGHRS and CDR2 YFSETQ. Trimming removed 0 bases from V and 5 bases from J; junction bases left unmatched: 3. The CDR3 is 14 residues long. CDR3 coding DNA: TGCGCCAGCAGCTTGGGACTAGCGCGCGAGACCCAGTACTTC. Protein product: CASSLGLARETQYF. The whole variable domain, remainder taken from reference TRBV5-1 and TRBJ2-5, is KAGVTQTPRYLIKTRGQQVTLSCSPISGHRSVSWYQQTPGQGLQFLFEYFSETQRNKGNFPGRFSGRQFSNSRSEMNVSTLELGDSALYLCASSLGLARETQYFGPGTRLLVL.

J is TRBJ1-6 and V is TRBV6-5; D uncertain. The CDR3 consists of 15 residues. CDR1 is MNHEY, CDR2 SVGAGI, per germline. The germline V and J ends were trimmed by 2 bases and 7 bases, with 12 bases remaining between them. This CDR3 reads CASSYGSRGNSPLHF. The CDR3 DNA reads as TGTGCCAGCAGTTACGGGAGCCGAGGGAATTCACCCCTCCACTTT.

The chain is built from TRBV19 and TRBJ1-2, with 9 bases aligning to TRBD1. The germline V gene encodes CDR1 LNHDA and CDR2 SQIVND (reference sequence). V trimming: 0 bases; J trimming: 4 bases; junction bases outside the gene matches: 3. The CDR3 sequence is 15 residues long. As DNA, the CDR3 is TGTGCCAGTAGTATAGAAAGGACAGGGGCCTATGGCTACACCTTC. It codes for CASSIERTGAYGYTF.

The chain links TRBV7-3 to TRBJ1-1; TRBD1 matches at 10 bases. The V gene's germline CDR1 is SGHTA and CDR2 FQGTGA. J lost 4 bases, V lost 3 bases, and 5 bases had no gene match. This CDR3 has 15 amino acids. CDR3 DNA: TGTGCCAGCAGCTTGGCGGGACAGGGGTCCACTGAAGCTTTCTTT. Translated, it gives CASSLAGQGSTEAFF.

The V gene is TRBV7-9, the J gene TRBJ1-1; no reliable D call. The CDR3 has 17 residues. Germline CDR1 SEHNR, CDR2 FQNEAQ (reference sequence). V was cut by 2 bases and J by 0 bases, with 16 bases left in between. In DNA, the CDR3 is TGTGCCAGCAGCTTAACAAGTCTCCAGGTCATGAACACTGAAGCTTTCTTT. Its translation: CASSLTSLQVMNTEAFF. The full variable domain, completed using reference TRBV7-9 and TRBJ1-1, is DTGVSQNPRHKITKRGQNVTFRCDPISEHNRLYWYRQTLGQGPEFLTYFQNEAQLEKSRLLSDRFSAERPKGSFSTLEIQRTEQGDSAMYLCASSLTSLQVMNTEAFFGQGTRLTVV.